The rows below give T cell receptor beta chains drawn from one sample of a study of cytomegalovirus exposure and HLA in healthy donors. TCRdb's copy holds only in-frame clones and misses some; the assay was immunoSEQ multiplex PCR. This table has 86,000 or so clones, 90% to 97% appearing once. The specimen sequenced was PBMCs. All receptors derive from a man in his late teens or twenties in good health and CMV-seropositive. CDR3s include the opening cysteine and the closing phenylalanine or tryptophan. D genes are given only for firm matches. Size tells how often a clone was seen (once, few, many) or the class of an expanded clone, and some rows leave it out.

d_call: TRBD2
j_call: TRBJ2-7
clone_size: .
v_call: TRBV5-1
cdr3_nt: TGCGCCAGCAGCTTGGCCGCGGCTAGCGGGAGTGATTACGAGCAGTACTTC
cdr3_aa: CASSLAAASGSDYEQYF

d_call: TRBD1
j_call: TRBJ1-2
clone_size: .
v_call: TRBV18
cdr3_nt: TGTGCCAGCTCACCGGGACAGGATGATGGCTACACCTTC
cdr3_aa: CASSPGQDDGYTF

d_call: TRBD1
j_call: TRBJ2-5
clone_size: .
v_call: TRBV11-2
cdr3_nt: TGTGCCAGCAGCAACGGACAGGGCCAAGAGACCCAGTACTTC
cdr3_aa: CASSNGQGQETQYF

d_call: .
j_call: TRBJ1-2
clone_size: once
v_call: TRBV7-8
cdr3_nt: TGTGCCAGCAGCCCCAATGCGCGGAACTATGGCTACACCTTC
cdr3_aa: CASSPNARNYGYTF

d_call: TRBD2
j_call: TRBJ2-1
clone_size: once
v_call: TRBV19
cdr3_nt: TGTGCCAGTAGTATACCCCAATTCTTTAGCGGGAGAGAAGAGCCTGAGCAGTTCTTC
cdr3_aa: CASSIPQFFSGREEPEQFF

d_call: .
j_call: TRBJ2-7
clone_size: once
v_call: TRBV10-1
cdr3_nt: TGCGCCAGCAGTGGTAACAGGGACTCCTACGAGCAGTACTTC
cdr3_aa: CASSGNRDSYEQYF

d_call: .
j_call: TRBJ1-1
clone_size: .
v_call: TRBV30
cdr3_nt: TGTGCCTGGAGTGCGGTCAGGATGAACACTGAAGCTTTCTTT
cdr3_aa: CAWSAVRMNTEAFF

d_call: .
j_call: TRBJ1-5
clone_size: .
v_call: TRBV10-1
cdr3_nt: TGCGCCAGCAGTGAGTCGGGGGGAACTCAGCCCCAGCATTTT
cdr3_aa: CASSESGGTQPQHF

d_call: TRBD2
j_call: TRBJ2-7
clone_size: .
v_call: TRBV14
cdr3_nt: TGTGCCAGCAGCCAAGAAACGGGACTACGTCGTTTCTACGAGCAGTACTTC
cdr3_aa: CASSQETGLRRFYEQYF

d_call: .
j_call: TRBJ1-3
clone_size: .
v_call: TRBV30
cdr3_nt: TGTGCCTGGAAGGGAGCTGGAAACACCATATATTTT
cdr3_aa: CAWKGAGNTIYF

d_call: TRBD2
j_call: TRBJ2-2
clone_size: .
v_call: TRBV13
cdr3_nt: TGTGCCAGCAGCCTAGACGGGAGGGGGACCGGGGAGCTGTTTTTT
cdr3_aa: CASSLDGRGTGELFF

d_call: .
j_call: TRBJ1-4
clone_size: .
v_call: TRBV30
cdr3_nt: TGTGCCTGGAGTGTACAAGGGAGGTTTGAAAAACTGTTTTTT
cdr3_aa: CAWSVQGRFEKLFF

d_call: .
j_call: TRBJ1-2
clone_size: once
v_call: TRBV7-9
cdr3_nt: TGTGCCAGCAGCTTAGTAGGACAGAACGCGTATGGCTACACCTTC
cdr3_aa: CASSLVGQNAYGYTF

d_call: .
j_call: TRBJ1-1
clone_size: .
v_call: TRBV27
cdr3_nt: TGTGCCAGCAGTTTAATGCAGGGGACAGAAGCTTTCTTT
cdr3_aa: CASSLMQGTEAFF